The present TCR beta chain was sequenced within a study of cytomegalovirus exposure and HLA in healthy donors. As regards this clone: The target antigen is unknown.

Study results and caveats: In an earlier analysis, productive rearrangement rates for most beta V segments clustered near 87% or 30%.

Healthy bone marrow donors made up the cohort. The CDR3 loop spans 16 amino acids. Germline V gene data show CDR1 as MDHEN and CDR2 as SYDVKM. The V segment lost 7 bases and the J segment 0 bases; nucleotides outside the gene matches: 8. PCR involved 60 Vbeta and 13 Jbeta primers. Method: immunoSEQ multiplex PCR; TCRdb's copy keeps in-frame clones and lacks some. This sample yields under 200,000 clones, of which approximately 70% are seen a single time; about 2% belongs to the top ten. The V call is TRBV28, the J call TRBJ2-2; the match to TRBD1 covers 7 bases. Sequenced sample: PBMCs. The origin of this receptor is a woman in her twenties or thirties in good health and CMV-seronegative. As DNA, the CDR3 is TGTGCCAGCACCCAAGCCGGGACAGCGAACACCGGGGAGCTGTTTTTT. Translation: CASTQAGTANTGELFF. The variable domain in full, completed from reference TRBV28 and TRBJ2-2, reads DVKVTQSSRYLVKRTGEKVFLECVQDMDHENMFWYRQDPGLGLRLIYFSYDVKMKEKGDIPEGYSVSREKKERFSLILESASTNQTSMYLCASTQAGTANTGELFFGEGSRLTVL.